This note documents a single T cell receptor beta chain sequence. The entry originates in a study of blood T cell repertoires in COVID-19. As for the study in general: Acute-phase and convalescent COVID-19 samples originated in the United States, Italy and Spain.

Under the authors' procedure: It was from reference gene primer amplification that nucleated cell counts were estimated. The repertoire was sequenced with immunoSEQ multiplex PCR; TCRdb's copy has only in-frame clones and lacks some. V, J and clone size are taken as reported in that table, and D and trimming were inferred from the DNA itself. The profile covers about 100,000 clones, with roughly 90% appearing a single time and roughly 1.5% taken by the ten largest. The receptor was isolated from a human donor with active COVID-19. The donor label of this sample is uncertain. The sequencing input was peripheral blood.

As DNA, the CDR3 is TGTGCCAGCAGTCCGGGAGGGTGGTACGAGCAGTACTTC. It translates to CASSPGGWYEQYF. This sequence joins TRBV12-3 or TRBV12-4 and TRBJ2-7; 8 bases are shared with TRBD2. Trimming took 5 bases from V and 4 from J; bases not matched to a gene: 4. This CDR3 has 13 amino acids.